Listed below are T cell receptor beta chains from one sample, sequenced in a study of cytomegalovirus exposure and HLA in healthy donors. Data came from immunoSEQ multiplex PCR; TCRdb stores just in-frame clones and leaves some out. This table holds just over 150,000 clones. Sequencing was carried out using PBMCs. The origin of the receptors is a man aged 25 to 45 in good health and CMV-seronegative. Both conserved end residues are part of each CDR3. Fields, in order: CDR3 length, V gene, D gene, J gene, CDR3 protein, CDR3 DNA. D genes are given only for firm matches.

15	TRBV4-2	TRBD1	TRBJ1-1	CASSQEGRTGSQAFF	TGTGCCAGCAGCCAAGAGGGAAGGACAGGGAGTCAAGCTTTCTTT
13	TRBV7-2	NA	TRBJ1-2	CACLRGRVDGYTF	TGTGCCTGCTTGCGGGGGCGGGTAGATGGCTACACCTTC
18	TRBV6-1	TRBD1	TRBJ2-2	CASSEIRWDSPNTGELFF	TGTGCCAGCAGTGAAATCCGTTGGGACAGTCCGAACACCGGGGAGCTGTTTTTT
16	TRBV5-1	TRBD1	TRBJ2-5	CASSITGTGRQETQYF	TGCGCCAGCAGCATTACCGGGACAGGGCGCCAAGAGACCCAGTACTTC
13	TRBV11-2	NA	TRBJ1-2	CASTGTTERGYTF	TGTGCCAGCACCGGGACTACAGAACGTGGCTACACCTTC
15	TRBV10-2	TRBD1	TRBJ2-4	CASRTGGLAKNIQYF	TGCGCCAGCAGAACAGGGGGACTAGCCAAAAACATTCAGTACTTC
15	TRBV19	TRBD2	TRBJ2-7	CASSFSGTSDYEQYF	TGTGCCAGTAGTTTCTCCGGGACTAGCGACTACGAGCAGTACTTC
14	TRBV5-1	NA	TRBJ2-3	CASSLGARTDTQYF	TGCGCCAGCAGCTTGGGGGCTCGCACAGATACGCAGTATTTT
13	TRBV15	TRBD1	TRBJ1-2	CATSRVGGGGYTF	TGTGCCACCAGCAGAGTAGGGGGCGGTGGCTACACCTTC
13	TRBV5-1	NA	TRBJ2-7	CASSTGQLYEQYF	TGCGCCAGCAGCACCGGACAGCTTTACGAGCAGTACTTC
14	TRBV5-1	NA	TRBJ1-5	CASSPGGLYQPQHF	TGCGCCAGCAGCCCGGGGGGGCTATATCAGCCCCAGCATTTT
14	TRBV11-2	NA	TRBJ2-7	CASSSQWGRYEQYF	TGTGCCAGCAGCTCTCAGTGGGGCCGCTACGAGCAGTACTTC
15	TRBV29-1	NA	TRBJ1-3	CSVGRDPVSGNTIYF	TGCAGCGTTGGGAGGGATCCGGTCTCTGGAAACACCATATATTTT
13	TRBV7-2	TRBD1	TRBJ2-5	CASSRDRGQTQYF	TGTGCCAGCAGCCGTGACAGGGGGCAGACCCAGTACTTC
14	TRBV29-1	TRBD1	TRBJ2-2	CSVERQGTSGELFF	TGCAGCGTTGAAAGACAGGGCACGAGCGGGGAGCTGTTTTTT
13	TRBV7-2	TRBD1	TRBJ1-5	CASSRQGREPQHF	TGTGCCAGCAGTCGACAGGGTAGAGAGCCCCAGCATTTT
14	TRBV15	TRBD1	TRBJ1-1	CATSVDREGPEAFF	TGTGCCACCAGCGTTGACAGGGAAGGGCCTGAAGCTTTCTTT
16	TRBV4-1	NA	TRBJ2-2	CASSQIASTNTGELFF	TGCGCCAGCAGCCAAATAGCGAGCACGAACACCGGGGAGCTGTTTTTT
17	TRBV5-4	TRBD1	TRBJ2-1	CASSLPLDRVAGNEQFF	TGTGCCAGCAGCTTGCCGTTGGACAGGGTCGCAGGCAATGAGCAGTTCTTC
12	TRBV6-5	NA	TRBJ1-1	CASRTMNTEAFF	TGTGCCAGCAGAACTATGAACACTGAAGCTTTCTTT
13	TRBV28	NA	TRBJ1-2	CASSPGLNYGYTF	TGTGCCAGCAGCCCGGGACTGAACTATGGCTACACCTTC
13	TRBV6-6	TRBD1	TRBJ1-6	CASSRQGDSPLHF	TGTGCCAGCAGTCGACAGGGTGACTCACCCCTCCACTTT
15	TRBV6-5	NA	TRBJ1-2	CASSLVMGLGYGYTF	TGTGCCAGCAGTCTTGTAATGGGGCTTGGCTATGGCTACACCTTC
13	TRBV29-1	NA	TRBJ2-5	CSVTNSAGETQYF	TGCAGCGTTACAAACTCCGCGGGGGAGACCCAGTACTTC
15	TRBV11-2	NA	TRBJ2-3	CASIVSEGHLDTQYF	TGTGCCAGCATCGTTTCGGAGGGCCATTTAGATACGCAGTATTTT
16	TRBV18	TRBD2	TRBJ2-3	CASSLGGATFTDTQYF	TGTGCCAGCTCCCTCGGGGGGGCAACGTTCACAGATACGCAGTATTTT
14	TRBV6-5	NA	TRBJ1-5	CASSYAGEPGPQHF	TGTGCCAGCAGTTACGCGGGGGAACCGGGGCCCCAGCATTTT
13	TRBV5-5	NA	TRBJ2-1	CASSPYDGNEQFF	TGTGCCAGCAGCCCCTATGACGGGAATGAGCAGTTCTTC
17	TRBV9	TRBD2	TRBJ2-7	CASSPGGSVRAVYEQYF	TGTGCCAGCAGCCCCGGGGGGAGCGTAAGAGCAGTCTACGAGCAGTACTTC
14	TRBV5-5	TRBD1	TRBJ1-2	CASSGTGLNYGYTF	TGTGCCAGCAGTGGGACAGGTCTTAACTATGGCTACACCTTC
14	TRBV6-4	TRBD1	TRBJ1-6	CASSVTGGKSPLHF	TGTGCCAGCAGCGTGACAGGGGGAAAATCACCCCTCCACTTT
13	TRBV7-2	NA	TRBJ1-1	CASSLVPGISAFF	TGTGCCAGCAGCTTAGTTCCAGGGATCTCAGCTTTCTTT
16	TRBV19	NA	TRBJ2-7	CASSIDLWPQGGEQYF	TGTGCCAGTAGTATAGACCTTTGGCCTCAAGGCGGCGAGCAGTACTTC
15	TRBV27	TRBD2	TRBJ2-1	CASRPPGLQYNEQFF	TGTGCCAGCAGGCCGCCGGGACTACAATACAATGAGCAGTTCTTC
11	TRBV29-1	NA	TRBJ2-3	CSAGESDTQYF	TGCAGCGCCGGGGAATCAGATACGCAGTATTTT
15	TRBV5-1	NA	TRBJ1-5	CASSPMGDGSQPQHF	TGCGCCAGCAGCCCTATGGGCGATGGGAGTCAGCCCCAGCATTTT